Listed below are T cell receptor beta chains from one sample, sequenced in a study of T cell responses to AZD1222 COVID-19 vaccine. TCRdb's copy holds only in-frame clones and misses some; the assay was immunoSEQ multiplex PCR. The sample has about 120,000 clones, around nine tenths seen once. The source was peripheral blood, collected on day 0 of AZD1222 vaccination. Receptors were obtained from an adult in good health. The CDR3 runs from the conserved cysteine through the conserved F or W. A D gene is named only where the DNA matches it firmly. Clone size, where shown, is once, few, many, or a class for clones that have expanded.

-	-	TRBV7-2	TRBJ1-3	TGTGCCAGCAGCTTAAACGGGGGTCGATACACCATATATTTT	CASSLNGGRYTIYF
-	-	TRBV5-1	TRBJ2-1	TGCGCCAGCAGCTTGTCTGAACCCTCCTACAATGAGCAGTTCTTC	CASSLSEPSYNEQFF
-	-	TRBV27	TRBJ2-2	TGTGCCAGCACCAATGCTGGCCGGCGCAGCACCGGGGAGCTGTTTTTT	CASTNAGRRSTGELFF
-	-	TRBV15	TRBJ2-7	TGTGCCACCAGCAGAGCTACAGGGAATGTTCACGAGCAGTACTTC	CATSRATGNVHEQYF
-	TRBD1	TRBV6-5	TRBJ1-1	TGTGCCAGCAGTCGGACAGGCAGGAACACTGAAGCTTTCTTT	CASSRTGRNTEAFF
-	TRBD1	TRBV2	TRBJ1-1	TGTGCCAGCGGTGAACAGGGGCTGGGGACTGAAGCTTTCTTT	CASGEQGLGTEAFF
-	-	TRBV7-9	TRBJ2-2	TGTGCCAGCAGCCGATATATAGGGGAAGGCTCCGGGGAGCTGTTTTTT	CASSRYIGEGSGELFF
few	TRBD1	TRBV4-3	TRBJ1-2	TGCGCCAGCAGTCGAGGACAGGGGGGGGCTAACTATGGCTACACCTTC	CASSRGQGGANYGYTF
-	-	TRBV30	TRBJ1-1	TGTGCCTGGTCAGGTTGGAGCACTGAAGCTTTCTTT	CAWSGWSTEAFF
few	-	TRBV19	TRBJ1-2	TGTGCCAGCTCATCAGGAACAGCGAACAACTATGGCTACACCTTC	CASSSGTANNYGYTF
-	-	TRBV12-3/TRBV12-4	TRBJ2-7	TGTGCCAGCAACGACGGGAGCTCCTACGAGCAGTACTTC	CASNDGSSYEQYF
-	-	TRBV30	TRBJ1-5	TGTGCCTGGAGTGCACAGAGCCCCACGAATCAGCCCCAGCATTTT	CAWSAQSPTNQPQHF
-	TRBD1	TRBV19	TRBJ1-1	TGTGCCAGTAGTATGTCGACAGGGTGGTCGGTCACTGAAGCTTTCTTT	CASSMSTGWSVTEAFF
-	-	TRBV6-1	TRBJ2-5	TGTGCCAGCAGTGAGGGGGCAGCGGGCCTAGAGACCCAGTACTTC	CASSEGAAGLETQYF
-	-	TRBV7-2	TRBJ1-5	TGTGCCAGCAGCTTAGGACAGCTCAATCAGCCCCAGCATTTT	CASSLGQLNQPQHF
-	-	TRBV10-2	TRBJ2-3	TGCGCCAGCTTCGCTGGGCCCACAGATACGCAGTATTTT	CASFAGPTDTQYF
once	-	TRBV27	TRBJ1-2	TGTGCCAGCAACCTACACGGAGCAGCTAACTATGGCTACACCTTC	CASNLHGAANYGYTF
-	TRBD1	TRBV6-2/TRBV6-3	TRBJ1-1	TGTGCCAGCAGTCCACCTCCCGGGACAGGGGGGTCGGACACTGAAGCTTTCTTT	CASSPPPGTGGSDTEAFF
-	-	TRBV5-5	TRBJ1-6	TGTGCCAGCAGCCTTTCAGTGAATTCACCCCTCCACTTT	CASSLSVNSPLHF
-	-	TRBV6-5	TRBJ1-5	TGTGCCAGCAGTTATAGGGGGAGTCAGCCCCAGCATTTT	CASSYRGSQPQHF
-	-	TRBV6-2/TRBV6-3	TRBJ1-6	TGTGCCAGCAGTTACTCGGGCCTGGACAGCTCCCCTAATTCACCCCTCCACTTT	CASSYSGLDSSPNSPLHF
-	TRBD1	TRBV5-1	TRBJ1-6	TGCGCCAGCAGCTTGGTAGAGGGGGCAGGGCCCCTCCACTTT	CASSLVEGAGPLHF
-	TRBD2	TRBV3-1/TRBV3-2	TRBJ2-7	TGTGCCAGCAGCCAAGATAAAACTAGCGGGGGAGGCTACGAGCAGTACTTC	CASSQDKTSGGGYEQYF
-	-	TRBV30	TRBJ2-1	TGTGCCTGGTCGGACGGGAGCGCCGCTTACAATGAGCAGTTCTTC	CAWSDGSAAYNEQFF
few	-	TRBV5-1	TRBJ1-2	TGCGCCAGCACAGTTGCGGGGGGCACTGGCTACACCTTC	CASTVAGGTGYTF
-	TRBD2	TRBV29-1	TRBJ2-4	TGCAGCGTTACCGGGACTAGCGGCAAAAAAAACATTCAGTACTTC	CSVTGTSGKKNIQYF
-	-	TRBV30	TRBJ2-7	TGTGCCTGGAGTGTACGAGGCAGTGTGTACGAGCAGTACTTC	CAWSVRGSVYEQYF
-	-	TRBV7-2	TRBJ1-1	TGTGCCAGCAGCTTAGTACCGGGACCGGTTGTTTTCTTT	CASSLVPGPVVFF
once	-	TRBV4-2	TRBJ2-3	TGTGCCAGCAGCCAAGGGGCGGGCGGGATGGATACGCAGTATTTT	CASSQGAGGMDTQYF
-	-	TRBV7-3	TRBJ2-1	TGTGCCAGCAGCCCCGGCACGAGTGAGCAGTTCTTC	CASSPGTSEQFF
-	-	TRBV9	TRBJ2-5	TGTGCCAGCAGCGTAAGAGACACTGAACTTAGAGAGACCCAGTACTTC	CASSVRDTELRETQYF
few	TRBD2	TRBV19	TRBJ2-7	TGTGCCAGTAGCCCCGGACTAGCGGGAGGCTACGAGCAGTACTTC	CASSPGLAGGYEQYF
-	-	TRBV7-8	TRBJ1-5	TGTGCCAGCAGCTTGAAGTATAGCAATCAGCCCCAGCATTTT	CASSLKYSNQPQHF